Below, one T cell receptor (beta chain) is given with its context. These data are taken from a study of T cell responses to AZD1222 COVID-19 vaccine. Assay: immunoSEQ multiplex PCR; the TCRdb copy retains only in-frame clones and omits some. The sample lists fewer than 120,000 clones, approximately 85% occurring once. The sample was peripheral blood, taken on day 0 of AZD1222 vaccination. The sequence was obtained from an adult in good health.

The CDR3 DNA is TGTGCCAGCTCACCAAGGCAGGGAAATGAAAAACTGTTTTTT. Its protein is CASSPRQGNEKLFF. The genes are TRBV18 and TRBJ1-4; a possible D gene is TRBD1 (5 bases). V was trimmed by 2 bases and J by 5 bases, leaving 9 bases between them. Germline V gene data show CDR1 as KGHSH and CDR2 as LQKENI. There are 14 residues in the CDR3. Supplemented by reference TRBV18 and TRBJ1-4, the full variable domain reads NAGVMQNPRHLVRRRGQEARLRCSPMKGHSHVYWYRQLPEEGLKFMVYLQKENIIDESGMPKERFSAEFPKEGPSILRIQQVVRGDSAAYFCASSPRQGNEKLFFGSGTQLSVL.